A selection of T cell receptor beta chains follows, all from one sample in a study of spatial heterogeneity in lung cancer. TCRdb used MiXCR to reprocess the 5' RACE reads, holding one entry per CDR3 protein. The profile shows roughly 23,000 distinct CDR3 sequences, approximately 4.8% of them singletons. Material: PBMCs, obtained at surgery. Every receptor here comes from a male donor with early-stage non-small cell lung cancer. Both conserved end residues are part of each CDR3. D genes are given only for firm matches. Part of the rows lack a size; the others show once, few, many or a class for expanded clones.

d_gene	v_gene	abundance	j_gene	CDR3aa	CDR3nt
TRBD1	TRBV29-1	many	TRBJ1-5	CSVTGATGQPQHF	TGCAGCGTTACAGGGGCTACAGGGCAGCCCCAGCATTTT
TRBD2	TRBV30	many	TRBJ2-7	CAWKIRGGSSYEQYF	TGTGCCTGGAAGATCCGAGGCGGGAGCTCCTACGAGCAGTACTTC
NA	TRBV5-5	many	TRBJ2-7	CASRRGAGYEQYF	TGTGCCAGCAGGCGGGGCGCAGGTTACGAGCAGTACTTC
TRBD2	TRBV6-2/TRBV6-3	many	TRBJ2-1	CASSYGLAGYNEQFF	TGTGCCAGCAGTTATGGACTAGCGGGGTACAATGAGCAGTTCTTC
TRBD1	TRBV12-3/TRBV12-4	many	TRBJ2-1	CASSTPGQGKNEQFF	TGTGCCAGCAGTACCCCGGGACAGGGGAAAAATGAGCAGTTCTTC
NA	TRBV28	many	TRBJ1-6	CASSRQENNSPLHF	TGTGCCAGCAGTCGACAGGAGAATAATTCACCCCTCCACTTT
NA	TRBV5-1	many	TRBJ2-5	CASSDQIQETQYF	TGCGCCAGCAGCGACCAGATACAAGAGACCCAGTACTTC
TRBD1	TRBV7-3	many	TRBJ2-1	CASSFRTGIAGFYNEQFF	TGTGCCAGCAGCTTCAGGACAGGGATCGCCGGCTTCTACAATGAGCAGTTCTTC
NA	TRBV9	many	TRBJ2-5	CASSPLGLVSETQYF	TGTGCCAGCAGCCCCCTGGGGCTGGTTAGCGAGACCCAGTACTTC
TRBD2	TRBV12-3/TRBV12-4	many	TRBJ2-5	CASSPVAGIETQYF	TGTGCCAGCAGCCCAGTAGCGGGGATAGAGACCCAGTACTTC
TRBD1	TRBV7-3	many	TRBJ2-5	CASSPPVGTGDQETQYF	TGTGCCAGCAGCCCCCCGGTGGGGACAGGGGACCAAGAGACCCAGTACTTC
NA	TRBV5-6	many	TRBJ2-2	CASRSWTGELFF	TGTGCCAGCAGAAGTTGGACCGGGGAGCTGTTTTTT
TRBD1	TRBV27	NA	TRBJ2-7	CASGGTGRAEQYF	TGTGCCAGCGGAGGGACAGGGAGGGCCGAGCAGTACTTC
TRBD2	TRBV6-5	many	TRBJ2-3	CASSYSGTTSTDTQYF	TGTGCCAGCAGTTACTCCGGGACTACCAGCACAGATACGCAGTATTTT